Shown below are 30 T cell receptor beta chains from a single sample sequenced in a study of control samples from healthy donors and cancer patients. Sequencing used immunoSEQ multiplex PCR; TCRdb keeps in-frame clones, though not all of them. The top ten clones hold about 1.4% of a sample with about 180,000 clones, almost 90% of them seen once. Sequenced: blood. These receptors were obtained from a woman between 50 and 59 years old in good health.

This chain joins TRBV7-2 and TRBJ1-1, with D maybe TRBD1 (5 bases). The germline gives CDR1 SGHTA, CDR2 FQGNSA. There are 13 residues in the CDR3. Trimming cost V 5 bases and J 10 bases, with 17 bases left between them. CDR3 DNA: TGTGCCAGCAGCCCCTCCCAGGGACGCAGAGCTTTCTTT. Its translation is CASSPSQGRRAFF.

The CDR3 reads CASSLGGRRDEKLFF. As DNA, the CDR3 is TGCGCCAGCAGCTTAGGAGGGAGAAGAGATGAAAAACTGTTTTTT. J is TRBJ1-4 and V is TRBV5-1, with D hard to call. The germline V and J ends were trimmed by 2 bases and 6 bases, with 14 bases remaining between them. The CDR3 is 15 residues long. Germline V CDR1 and CDR2: SGHRS, YFSETQ.

The chain recombines TRBV5-1 with TRBJ2-7; D call uncertain. Germline V gene data show CDR1 as SGHRS and CDR2 as YFSETQ. V lost 0 bases and J lost 6, with 10 bases in between. The CDR3 has 13 residues. The CDR3 DNA reads as TGCGCCAGCAGCTTGGAACCCTTCGGCGAGCAGTACTTC. Its protein is CASSLEPFGEQYF.

V is TRBV5-6 and J is TRBJ1-4, with D unclear. Trimming removed 4 bases from V and 0 bases from J, with 4 bases in between. The germline V gene encodes CDR1 SGHDT and CDR2 YYEEEE. This CDR3 region has 13 residues. Here the CDR3 DNA reads TGTGCCAGCAGCCATGCAACTAATGAAAAACTGTTTTTT. Protein sequence: CASSHATNEKLFF.

This clone turned up a few times. The chain couples TRBV19 to TRBJ2-3; a weak D match, TRBD1 (6 bases). CDR3 length: 15 residues. CDR1 and CDR2 (germline): LNHDA, SQIVND (reference sequence). Trimming took off 6 bases at V and 1 base at J, with 14 bases between the two ends. The CDR3 DNA is TGTGCCAGTAGGACAGGTCGGGTAGGCACAGATACGCAGTATTTT. This encodes CASRTGRVGTDTQYF.

V gene TRBV5-1 combines with J gene TRBJ2-5, with D hard to call. This CDR3 has 13 residues. V was pared by 1 base and J by 5 bases, with 9 bases between. Germline CDR1 is SGHRS and CDR2 is YFSETQ. This chain's CDR3 is CASSLIVGETQYF. The CDR3 DNA is TGCGCCAGCAGCTTGATCGTTGGGGAGACCCAGTACTTC. The variable domain in full, completed from reference TRBV5-1 and TRBJ2-5, reads KAGVTQTPRYLIKTRGQQVTLSCSPISGHRSVSWYQQTPGQGLQFLFEYFSETQRNKGNFPGRFSGRQFSNSRSEMNVSTLELGDSALYLCASSLIVGETQYFGPGTRLLVL.

As to this clone: The identical CDR3 is also encoded by other nucleotide sequences in the sample. The chain couples TRBV7-3 to TRBJ2-2; no clear D. The ends were cut back, 0 bases at V and 8 bases at J, with 4 bases in the middle. The CDR3 contains 12 residues. Germline CDR1 SGHTA, CDR2 FQGTGA. The CDR3 coding sequence is TGTGCCAGCAGCTTAACGACGGGGGAGCTGTTTTTT. This gives the protein CASSLTTGELFF.

CDR3 nucleotides: TGTGCCAGCTCCCCGGGGGGGACACAAGGAGAAAAACTGTTTTTT. Protein sequence: CASSPGGTQGEKLFF. The chain is built from TRBV18 and TRBJ1-4; the D gene is possibly TRBD1 (6 bases). Trimming took 6 bases from V and 8 from J, leaving 19 bases between them. The CDR3 runs to 15 residues. In germline, CDR1 is KGHSH, CDR2 LQKENI.

CDR3 in amino acids: CASRGDPSSYNEQFF. The CDR3 DNA reads TGCGCCAGCCGGGGGGATCCGAGCTCCTACAATGAGCAGTTCTTC. This sequence joins TRBV5-1 and TRBJ2-1; 7 bases map to TRBD2. The germline gives CDR1 SGHRS, CDR2 YFSETQ. The V gene end was trimmed by 7 bases and the J gene end by 0 bases; junction bases not matched to a gene: 7. The CDR3 is 15 amino acids.

This sequence joins TRBV13 and TRBJ2-3; 7 bases map to TRBD1. After removal of 4 bases from V and 3 bases from J, the junction contained 4 bases not matched to a gene. This CDR3 has 14 residues. CDR1 PRHDT and CDR2 FYEKMQ come from the germline V gene (reference sequence). The CDR3 is CASSSGQRTDTQYF. CDR3 nucleotides: TGTGCCAGCAGCTCGGGACAGAGAACAGATACGCAGTATTTT.

The chain carries TRBV12-3 or TRBV12-4 and TRBJ2-3; no reliable D call. The V end was cut by 7 bases, the J end by 2 bases, with 10 bases between. This CDR3 is built from 13 residues. Written as DNA, the CDR3 is TGTGCCAGCACCCCCCGACCCACAGATACGCAGTATTTT. The encoded protein is CASTPRPTDTQYF.

This clone appeared a single time. This chain connects TRBV27 to TRBJ1-5, with D unclear. V was shortened by 5 bases and J by 4 bases, with 9 bases between the two germline ends. CDR1 and CDR2 from the germline V gene are MNHEY and SMNVEV (reference sequence). The CDR3 consists of 13 residues. DNA of the CDR3: TGTGCCAGCAGTCCGACGATTAATCAGCCCCAGCATTTT. This translates into CASSPTINQPQHF.

The rearrangement uses TRBV7-2 and TRBJ1-1; 7 bases align to TRBD1. The germline gives CDR1 SGHTA, CDR2 FQGNSA. The length of the CDR3 is 14 residues. V trimming: 5 bases; J trimming: 1 base; junction bases outside the gene matches: 4. In DNA form, the CDR3 reads TGTGCCAGCAGCGCCTGGACAGGGAACACTGAAGCTTTCTTT. Translating it yields CASSAWTGNTEAFF. The full variable domain, rest sourced from reference TRBV7-2 and TRBJ1-1, is GAGVSQSPSNKVTEKGKDVELRCDPISGHTALYWYRQSLGQGLEFLIYFQGNSAPDKSGLPSDRFSAERTGGSVSTLTIQRTQQEDSAVYLCASSAWTGNTEAFFGQGTRLTVV.

The chain employs TRBV19 and TRBJ1-1, with unresolved D. V shed 3 bases and J shed 5 bases, with 16 bases lying between them. CDR3 length: 15 amino acids. The germline CDR1 and CDR2 sequences are LNHDA and SQIVND (reference sequence). The CDR3 region is CASSIGLTVGTEAFF. The CDR3 coding sequence is TGTGCCAGTAGTATTGGCCTAACTGTGGGGACTGAAGCTTTCTTT.

This chain joins TRBV7-2 and TRBJ2-7; D is uncertain. This CDR3 has 14 residues. V gave up 6 bases and J gave up 3 bases, with 15 bases separating them. Germline lookup yields CDR1 SGHTA and CDR2 FQGNSA. The CDR3 here is CASSYDGGFYEQYF. DNA of the CDR3: TGTGCCAGCAGTTACGACGGCGGATTCTACGAGCAGTACTTC.

The chain recombines TRBV19 with TRBJ1-3; TRBD1 matches at 8 bases. This CDR3 has 15 amino acids. The V gene end was trimmed by 10 bases and the J gene end by 3 bases; junction bases not matched to a gene: 11. CDR1 is LNHDA and CDR2 is SQIVND in the germline V gene (reference sequence). The CDR3 DNA is TGTGCCACCCGGCCAGGGGGCGCCTATGGAAACACCATATATTTT. This gives the protein CATRPGGAYGNTIYF. The whole variable domain, remainder taken from reference TRBV19 and TRBJ1-3, is DGGITQSPKYLFRKEGQNVTLSCEQNLNHDAMYWYRQDPGQGLRLIYYSQIVNDFQKGDIAEGYSVSREKKESFPLTVTSAQKNPTAFYLCATRPGGAYGNTIYFGEGSWLTVV.

The chain couples TRBV28 to TRBJ1-4; TRBD1 is a possible D gene (5 bases). Germline assignment: CDR1 MDHEN and CDR2 SYDVKM. The CDR3 extends over 15 amino acids. Trimming pared 2 bases from V and 8 bases from J, leaving 15 bases between. The CDR3 DNA is TGTGCCAGCAGTTTAGCGGGGGGTGGGGAGGAAAAACTGTTTTTT. It codes for CASSLAGGGEEKLFF.

CDR3: CASSQESYNEQFF. DNA for the CDR3: TGTGCCAGCAGCCAAGAGAGCTACAATGAGCAGTTCTTC. This chain uses TRBV3-1 (or the pseudogene TRBV3-2) with TRBJ2-1; no reliable D call. The V and J ends lost 0 bases and 3 bases respectively, with 3 bases between them. The germline gives CDR1 LGHDT, CDR2 YNNKEL (reference sequence). The CDR3 covers 13 residues.

The chain couples TRBV5-5 to TRBJ2-5; 7 bases match TRBD1. Trimming at V came to 4 bases and at J to 1 base, leaving 4 bases not matched to a gene. The CDR3 contains 14 residues. Germline V CDR1 and CDR2: SGHKS, YYEKEE (reference sequence). CDR3 bases: TGTGCCAGCAGCCTAGGGACAGCCCAAGAGACCCAGTACTTC. Translating it yields CASSLGTAQETQYF.

This chain uses TRBV28 with TRBJ1-2, with D unresolved. Germline-derived CDR1 and CDR2 are MDHEN and SYDVKM. Trimming removed 5 bases at V and 7 bases at J, with 5 bases between. The CDR3 consists of 10 residues. This chain's CDR3 is CASSGIGYTF. The CDR3 region has the DNA TGTGCCAGCAGTGGGATTGGCTACACCTTC.

The DNA for the CDR3 is TGTGCAAGTCGCTTAGTAGTGGGCAGGGGGCTCACTGAAGCTTTCTTT. It codes for CASRLVVGRGLTEAFF. J is TRBJ1-1 and V is TRBV12-2; the table names TRBD1, a call not compared with the DNA. TRBV12-2 corresponds to a pseudogene. The CDR3 covers 16 residues.

The chain uses TRBV5-4 and TRBJ2-7, with 10 bases fitting TRBD2. Germline assignment: CDR1 SGHNT and CDR2 YYREEE (reference sequence). The length of the CDR3 is 15 residues. Trimming at V came to 4 bases and at J to 3 bases, leaving 7 bases not matched to a gene. Written as DNA, the CDR3 is TGTGCCAGCAGCCCGAGCCGGACTAGCGGCTACGAGCAGTACTTC. Its translation: CASSPSRTSGYEQYF. The whole variable domain, remainder taken from reference TRBV5-4 and TRBJ2-7, is ETGVTQSPTHLIKTRGQQVTLRCSSQSGHNTVSWYQQALGQGPQFIFQYYREEENGRGNFPPRFSGLQFPNYSSELNVNALELDDSALYLCASSPSRTSGYEQYFGPGTRLTVT.

The V gene is TRBV10-1, the J gene TRBJ1-2; D gene uncertain. In germline, CDR1 is WNHNN, CDR2 SYGVQD (reference sequence). The CDR3 spans 14 residues. Trimming shortened V by 5 bases and J by 2 bases, and 12 bases separated the two germline ends. The DNA of the CDR3 is TGCGCCAGCAGTTTACGATCCTTAAACTATGGCTACACCTTC. Translation gives CASSLRSLNYGYTF.

The chain recombines TRBV11-2 with TRBJ2-7; TRBD1 or TRBD2 may be the D gene (5 bases each). V was cut by 1 base and J by 4 bases, with 11 bases left in between. This CDR3 is 14 amino acids long. CDR1 is SGHAT and CDR2 is FQNNGV in the germline V gene. The CDR3 here is CASSLGGDGYEQYF. Written as DNA, the CDR3 is TGTGCCAGCAGCTTAGGTGGGGACGGGTACGAGCAGTACTTC.

This chain connects TRBV6-6 to TRBJ1-2; 8 bases align to TRBD1. Per the germline V gene, CDR1 is MNHNY and CDR2 is SVGAGI (reference sequence). The V and J ends lost 7 bases and 2 bases, in that order; junction bases with no gene match: 3. The CDR3 runs to 13 residues. DNA for the CDR3: TGTGCCAGCACCCGGACAGGGAACTATGGCTACACCTTC. Translated, it gives CASTRTGNYGYTF.

The rearrangement links TRBV28 to TRBJ2-3; 11 nucleotides align to TRBD2. With 2 bases clipped from V and 4 bases from J, the junction kept 8 bases outside the gene matches. This CDR3 has 17 residues. The germline CDR1 and CDR2 sequences are MDHEN and SYDVKM. This CDR3 reads CASSLQALAGVADTQYF. As DNA, the CDR3 is TGTGCCAGCAGTTTACAGGCACTAGCGGGAGTGGCAGATACGCAGTATTTT.

The chain links TRBV2 to TRBJ1-5; D gene uncertain. The CDR3 extends over 13 amino acids. CDR1 is SNHLY and CDR2 is FYNNEI in the germline V gene. Between the trimmed V and J ends, which lost 6 bases and 0 bases, there was a span of 6 bases. CDR3 loop: CASRVHSNQPQHF. The DNA of the CDR3 is TGTGCCAGCAGAGTTCATAGCAATCAGCCCCAGCATTTT.

This chain uses TRBV5-1 with TRBJ1-3, with D unresolved. CDR1 is SGHRS and CDR2 is YFSETQ in the germline V gene. The CDR3 is 14 amino acids. V lost 0 bases, J lost 0 bases, and 4 bases lay in between. The CDR3 sequence is CASSLDSSGNTIYF. The CDR3 bases are TGCGCCAGCAGCTTGGACAGCTCTGGAAACACCATATATTTT.

This CDR3 reads CASSPGLAGGTQYF. The CDR3, as DNA: TGTGCCAGTAGCCCGGGACTAGCGGGGGGGACCCAGTACTTC. The J gene is TRBJ2-5, the V gene TRBV19; 15 bases fit TRBD2. CDR1 and CDR2 (germline): LNHDA, SQIVND (reference sequence). The CDR3 contains 14 residues. V lost 6 bases and J lost 7; bases outside the gene matches: 3.

The V call is TRBV4-1, the J call TRBJ2-2; 7 bases match TRBD1. The CDR3 runs 16 residues. Germline V gives CDR1 MGHRA, CDR2 YSYEKL. Trimming at V came to 5 bases and at J to 2 bases, leaving 8 bases not matched to a gene. For the CDR3, the DNA is TGCGCCAGCAGCTACACCAACAGGGGAAACACCGGGGAGCTGTTTTTT. This codes for CASSYTNRGNTGELFF.